This TCR beta chain was observed in a study of CD8 T cell repertoires and HIV-1 epitope variants. This clone was detected a few times. Its target is not known. Measured with immunoSEQ multiplex PCR; TCRdb has only the in-frame clones, and not every one. The data contain under 5,000 clones, around 70% of them singletons. The CDR3 spans 13 residues. The V end lost 7 bases, the J end lost 1 base, and 10 bases lay between the germline ends. Germline lookup yields CDR1 SEHNR and CDR2 FQNEAQ (reference sequence). The specimen sequenced was cultured CD8+ T cells derived from PBMCs. The clonotype was recovered from a male donor with HIV. The genes are TRBV7-9 and TRBJ1-1; D is unresolved. Here the CDR3 reads CASTAEANTEAFF. CDR3 sequence (DNA): TGTGCCAGCACCGCGGAGGCGAACACTGAAGCTTTCTTT. The complete variable domain, with remaining parts taken from reference TRBV7-9 and TRBJ1-1, reads DTGVSQNPRHKITKRGQNVTFRCDPISEHNRLYWYRQTLGQGPEFLTYFQNEAQLEKSRLLSDRFSAERPKGSFSTLEIQRTEQGDSAMYLCASTAEANTEAFFGQGTRLTVV.